This record concerns one TCR beta chain sequence. What it recognizes is unknown. The data derive from a study of cytomegalovirus exposure and HLA in healthy donors. Study-level results: Later analysis demonstrated an association between a missense DCLRE1C variant and TCR beta V- and J-gene trimming. Apart from CMV serostatus, no immune exposure information was available.

Researchers ran the PCR with 60 Vbeta and 13 Jbeta primers. Data came from immunoSEQ multiplex PCR; TCRdb stores just in-frame clones and leaves some out. Of tens of thousands of clones listed, 62% were seen once; the top ten hold 4% to 4.5%. The trim removed 1 base at V and 2 bases at J, leaving 6 bases unmatched. Germline V gene data show CDR1 as MGHRA and CDR2 as YSYEKL. The CDR3 totals 17 residues. Sequences were obtained from PBMCs. This TCR derives from a male donor in good health and CMV-seropositive. This chain links TRBV4-1 with TRBJ2-5; TRBD2 matches at 11 bases. The CDR3 DNA reads as TGCGCCAGCAGCCAAGGGGCGACTAGCGGGACTCAAGAGACCCAGTACTTC. This codes for CASSQGATSGTQETQYF.